These 2 T cell receptor beta chains were sequenced from one sample in a study of cytomegalovirus exposure and HLA in healthy donors (dated by TCRdb to the late 2010s). Library prep was done by the immunoSEQ multiplex PCR assay. The multiplex PCR relied on a mix of 60 forward primers for TCR Vbeta segments and 13 reverse primers for TCR Jbeta segments. TCRdb took over this immuneACCESS table, retaining in-frame rearrangements with V and J assigned. Such tables are incomplete; in checked studies, under half of the missing clones stem from an unresolved V gene, and the remainder is unexplained. Here the sample has some 120,000 clones; 60% to 85% occur a single time. The ten most abundant clones make up roughly 3.6% of the sample. The sequencing input was PBMCs. All receptors derive from a man aged 25-45 years in good health and CMV-seronegative.

For this clone: Additional DNA sequences in this sample encode the identical CDR3. CDR3 sequence reads: CASSYSRNTEAFF. The DNA for the CDR3 is TGTGCCAGCAGTTACTCCAGGAACACTGAAGCTTTCTTT. The chain recombines TRBV6-5 with TRBJ1-1; D ambiguous. Trimming took off 0 bases at V and 1 base at J, with 3 bases between the two ends. CDR1 is MNHEY and CDR2 is SVGAGI in the germline V gene. The CDR3 totals 13 residues.

The rearrangement links TRBV2 to TRBJ2-2; D is perhaps TRBD2 (6 bases). Germline CDR1 reads SNHLY; CDR2 reads FYNNEI. The CDR3 length is 17 residues. The V and J ends lost 7 bases and 7 bases respectively, with 25 bases between them. The CDR3 loop is CASTTPSFSGDRGELFF. CDR3 DNA sequence: TGTGCCAGCACTACCCCATCCTTCTCGGGGGATCGCGGGGAGCTGTTTTTT.